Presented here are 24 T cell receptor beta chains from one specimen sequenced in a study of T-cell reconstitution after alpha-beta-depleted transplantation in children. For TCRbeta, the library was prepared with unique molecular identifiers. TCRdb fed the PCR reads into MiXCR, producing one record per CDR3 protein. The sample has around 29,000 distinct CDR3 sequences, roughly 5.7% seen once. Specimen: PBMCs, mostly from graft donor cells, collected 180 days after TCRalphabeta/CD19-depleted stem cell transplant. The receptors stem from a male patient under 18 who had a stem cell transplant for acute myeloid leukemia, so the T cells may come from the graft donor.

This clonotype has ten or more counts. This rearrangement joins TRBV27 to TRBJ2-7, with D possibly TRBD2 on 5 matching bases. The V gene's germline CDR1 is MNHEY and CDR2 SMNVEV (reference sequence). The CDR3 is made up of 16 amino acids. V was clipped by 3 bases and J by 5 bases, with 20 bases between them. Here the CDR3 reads CASSFGVLGPIDEQYF. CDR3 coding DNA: TGTGCCAGCAGTTTCGGGGTCCTAGGACCTATAGACGAGCAGTACTTC.

CDR3 DNA sequence: TGTGCCAGCTCACCGACTAGCGGAGCCTACGAGCAGTACTTC. The encoded protein is CASSPTSGAYEQYF. The V and J genes are TRBV18 and TRBJ2-7; 9 bases line up with TRBD2. CDR1 KGHSH and CDR2 LQKENI come from the germline V gene. V lost 3 bases and J lost 2; bases outside the gene matches: 2. This CDR3 region has 14 residues.

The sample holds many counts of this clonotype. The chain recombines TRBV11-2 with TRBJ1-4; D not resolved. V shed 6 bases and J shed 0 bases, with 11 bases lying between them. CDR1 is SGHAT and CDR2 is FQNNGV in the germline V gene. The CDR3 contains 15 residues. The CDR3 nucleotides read TGTGCCAGCAGTTGGGGTCGGGCAACTAATGAAAAACTGTTTTTT. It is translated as CASSWGRATNEKLFF.

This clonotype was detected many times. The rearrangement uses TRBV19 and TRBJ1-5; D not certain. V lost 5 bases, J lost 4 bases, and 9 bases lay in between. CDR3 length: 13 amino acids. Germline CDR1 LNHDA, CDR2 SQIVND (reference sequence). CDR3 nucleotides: TGTGCCAGTAGTTCCTGGTTAAATCAGCCCCAGCATTTT. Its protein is CASSSWLNQPQHF.

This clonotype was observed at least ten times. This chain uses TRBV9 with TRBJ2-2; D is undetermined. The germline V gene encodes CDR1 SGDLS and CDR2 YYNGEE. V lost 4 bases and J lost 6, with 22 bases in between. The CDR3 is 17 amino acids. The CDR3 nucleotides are TGTGCCAGCAGCACCGCCGGAGTGAGTTTAGGTCCCGGGGAGCTGTTTTTT. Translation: CASSTAGVSLGPGELFF.

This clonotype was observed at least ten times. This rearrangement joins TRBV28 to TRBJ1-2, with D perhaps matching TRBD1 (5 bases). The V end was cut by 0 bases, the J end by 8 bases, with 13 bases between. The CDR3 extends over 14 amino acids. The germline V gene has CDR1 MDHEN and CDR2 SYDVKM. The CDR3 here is CASSLWDREGGYTF. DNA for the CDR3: TGTGCCAGCAGTTTATGGGACCGCGAGGGGGGCTACACCTTC.

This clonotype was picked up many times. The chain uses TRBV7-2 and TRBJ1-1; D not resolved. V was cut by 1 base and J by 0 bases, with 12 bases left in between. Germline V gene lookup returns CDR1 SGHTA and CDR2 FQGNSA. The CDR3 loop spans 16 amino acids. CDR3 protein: CASSLELRVVNTEAFF. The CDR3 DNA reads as TGTGCCAGCAGCTTAGAGCTAAGGGTAGTGAACACTGAAGCTTTCTTT.

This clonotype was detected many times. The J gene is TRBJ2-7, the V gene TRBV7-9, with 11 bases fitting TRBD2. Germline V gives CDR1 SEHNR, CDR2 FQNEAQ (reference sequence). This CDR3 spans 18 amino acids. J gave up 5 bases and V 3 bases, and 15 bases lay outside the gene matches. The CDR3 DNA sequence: TGTGCCAGCAGCTTGAAATTCCGCATAGCGGGAGGGCGGGACGAGCAGTACTTC. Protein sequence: CASSLKFRIAGGRDEQYF.

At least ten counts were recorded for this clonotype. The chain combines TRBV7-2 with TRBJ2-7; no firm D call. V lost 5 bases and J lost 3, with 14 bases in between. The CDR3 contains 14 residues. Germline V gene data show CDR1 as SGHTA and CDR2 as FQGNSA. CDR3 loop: CASSPPSNNYEQYF. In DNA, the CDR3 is TGTGCCAGCAGCCCTCCCAGCAATAACTACGAGCAGTACTTC.

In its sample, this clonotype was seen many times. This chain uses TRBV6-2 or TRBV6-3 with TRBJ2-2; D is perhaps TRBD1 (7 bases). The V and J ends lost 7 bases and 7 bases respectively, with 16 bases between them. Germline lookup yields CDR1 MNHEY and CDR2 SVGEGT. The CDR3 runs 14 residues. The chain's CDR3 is CASNWLRDSGELFF. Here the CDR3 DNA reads TGTGCCAGCAACTGGTTGCGGGACAGCGGGGAGCTGTTTTTT.

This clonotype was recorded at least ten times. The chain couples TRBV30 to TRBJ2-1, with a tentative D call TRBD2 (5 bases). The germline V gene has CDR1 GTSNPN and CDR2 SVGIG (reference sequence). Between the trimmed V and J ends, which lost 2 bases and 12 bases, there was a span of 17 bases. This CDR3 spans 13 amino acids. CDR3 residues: CAWSQTTRIGQFF. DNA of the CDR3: TGTGCCTGGAGTCAGACTACTAGGATTGGGCAGTTCTTC.

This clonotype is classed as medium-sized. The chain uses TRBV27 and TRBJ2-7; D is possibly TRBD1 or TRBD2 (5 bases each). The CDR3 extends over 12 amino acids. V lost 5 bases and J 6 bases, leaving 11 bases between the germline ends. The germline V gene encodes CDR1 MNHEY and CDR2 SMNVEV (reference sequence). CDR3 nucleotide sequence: TGTGCCAGCAGTCCCTATGGGGGCGAGCAGTACTTC. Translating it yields CASSPYGGEQYF.

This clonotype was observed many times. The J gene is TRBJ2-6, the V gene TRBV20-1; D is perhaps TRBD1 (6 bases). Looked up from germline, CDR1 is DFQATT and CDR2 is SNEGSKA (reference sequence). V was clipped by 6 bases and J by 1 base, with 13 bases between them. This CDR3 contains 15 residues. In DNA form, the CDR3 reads TGCAGTGCCCGTGACAGGATTTCTGGGGCCAACGTCCTGACTTTC. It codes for CSARDRISGANVLTF.

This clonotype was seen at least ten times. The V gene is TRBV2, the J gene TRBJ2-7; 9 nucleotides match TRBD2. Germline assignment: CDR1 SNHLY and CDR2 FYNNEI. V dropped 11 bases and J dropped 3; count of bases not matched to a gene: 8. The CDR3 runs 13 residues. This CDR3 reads CAAGGDIHYEQYF. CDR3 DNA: TGTGCCGCGGGGGGGGACATCCACTACGAGCAGTACTTC.

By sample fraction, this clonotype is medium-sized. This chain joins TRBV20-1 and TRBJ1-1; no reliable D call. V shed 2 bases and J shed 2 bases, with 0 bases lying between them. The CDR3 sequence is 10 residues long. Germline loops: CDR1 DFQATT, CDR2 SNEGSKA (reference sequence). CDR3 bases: TGCAGTGCTAGAAACACTGAAGCTTTCTTT. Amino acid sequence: CSARNTEAFF.

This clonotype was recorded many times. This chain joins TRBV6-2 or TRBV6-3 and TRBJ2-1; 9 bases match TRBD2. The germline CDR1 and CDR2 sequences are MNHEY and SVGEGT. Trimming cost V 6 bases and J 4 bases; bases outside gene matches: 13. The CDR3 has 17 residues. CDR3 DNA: TGTGCCAGCAGCTTTACCAGAGCGGGAGGCCTATACAATGAGCAGTTCTTC. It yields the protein CASSFTRAGGLYNEQFF.

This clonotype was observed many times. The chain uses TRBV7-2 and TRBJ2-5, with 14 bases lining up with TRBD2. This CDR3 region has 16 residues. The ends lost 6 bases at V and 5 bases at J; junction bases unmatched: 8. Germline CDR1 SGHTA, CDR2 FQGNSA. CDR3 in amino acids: CASSPGGTSGSETQYF. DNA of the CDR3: TGTGCCAGCAGTCCCGGCGGGACTAGCGGGAGTGAGACCCAGTACTTC.

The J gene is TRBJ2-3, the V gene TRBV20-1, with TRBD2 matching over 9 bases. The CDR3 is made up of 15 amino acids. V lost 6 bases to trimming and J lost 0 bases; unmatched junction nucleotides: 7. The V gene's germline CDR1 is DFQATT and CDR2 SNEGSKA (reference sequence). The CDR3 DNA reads TGCAGTGCGACGTTTGGGACTAGCAGCACAGATACGCAGTATTTT. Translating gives CSATFGTSSTDTQYF.

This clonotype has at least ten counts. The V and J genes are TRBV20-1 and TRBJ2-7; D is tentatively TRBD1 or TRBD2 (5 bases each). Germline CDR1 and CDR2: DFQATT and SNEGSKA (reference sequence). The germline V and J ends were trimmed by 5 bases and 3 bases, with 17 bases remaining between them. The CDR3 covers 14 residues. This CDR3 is CSALGGGHLYEQYF. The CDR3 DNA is TGCAGTGCTCTAGGTGGAGGACACCTCTACGAGCAGTACTTC.

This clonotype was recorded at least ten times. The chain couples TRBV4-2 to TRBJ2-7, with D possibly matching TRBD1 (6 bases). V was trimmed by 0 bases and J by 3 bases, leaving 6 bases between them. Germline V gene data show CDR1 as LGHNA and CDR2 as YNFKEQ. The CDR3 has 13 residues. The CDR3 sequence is CASSQEQGYEQYF. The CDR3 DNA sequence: TGTGCCAGCAGCCAAGAACAGGGCTACGAGCAGTACTTC.

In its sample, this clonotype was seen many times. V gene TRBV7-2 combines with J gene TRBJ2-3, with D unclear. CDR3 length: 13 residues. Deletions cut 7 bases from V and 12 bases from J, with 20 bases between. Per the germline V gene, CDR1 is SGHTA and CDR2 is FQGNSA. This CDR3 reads CASNHFRCQVQYF. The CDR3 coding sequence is TGTGCCAGCAACCACTTCCGCTGTCAAGTCCAGTATTTT.

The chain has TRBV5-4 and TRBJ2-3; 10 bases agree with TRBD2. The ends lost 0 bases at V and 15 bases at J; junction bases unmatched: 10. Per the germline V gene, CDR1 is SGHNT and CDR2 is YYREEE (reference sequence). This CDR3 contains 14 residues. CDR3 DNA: TGTGCCAGCAGCTTGGTTCTAGCGGGGGCCAAGGAATATTTT. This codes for CASSLVLAGAKEYF.

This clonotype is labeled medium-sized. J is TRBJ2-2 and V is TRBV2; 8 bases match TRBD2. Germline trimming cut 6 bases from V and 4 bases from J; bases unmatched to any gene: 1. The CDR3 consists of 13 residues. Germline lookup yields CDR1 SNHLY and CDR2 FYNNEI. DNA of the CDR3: TGTGCCAGCAGGGCGGGGGGCACCGGGGAGCTGTTTTTT. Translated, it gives CASRAGGTGELFF.

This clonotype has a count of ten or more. Here the CDR3 DNA reads TGTGCCAGCAGCTTGGCCGTAAGCGGGGGGGCCTGGTCCAAAAACATTCAGTACTTC. Protein product: CASSLAVSGGAWSKNIQYF. J is TRBJ2-4 and V is TRBV5-6; TRBD2 agrees at 10 bases. The CDR3 has 19 residues. The trim removed 0 bases at V and 2 bases at J, leaving 11 bases unmatched. The germline gives CDR1 SGHDT, CDR2 YYEEEE. The full variable domain, rest sourced from reference TRBV5-6 and TRBJ2-4, is DAGVTQSPTHLIKTRGQQVTLRCSPKSGHDTVSWYQQALGQGPQFIFQYYEEEERQRGNFPDRFSGHQFPNYSSELNVNALLLGDSALYLCASSLAVSGGAWSKNIQYFGAGTRLSVL.